The next 13 T cell receptor beta chains were all read from a single sample in a study of blood T cell repertoires in COVID-19. The method was immunoSEQ multiplex PCR; TCRdb's version includes in-frame clones alone and lacks a portion of them. Here the sample spans roughly 280,000 clones, nearly 90% being singletons. The specimen was PBMCs or T cells enriched from blood (not recorded which). These receptors were collected from a woman aged 55-75 years who had recovered from COVID-19.

V and J are TRBV5-5 and TRBJ1-5; TRBD1 matches 7 bases. J was trimmed by 7 bases and V by 4 bases; bases with no gene match: 11. This CDR3 comprises 15 residues. CDR1 is SGHKS, CDR2 YYEKEE, per germline (reference sequence). CDR3 in amino acids: CASSNLQGNYQPQHF. The CDR3 DNA is TGTGCCAGCAGCAACTTACAGGGGAATTACCAGCCCCAGCATTTT.

The chain is built from TRBV10-3 and TRBJ2-5, with TRBD2 matching over 9 bases. V dropped 0 bases and J dropped 0; count of bases not matched to a gene: 8. Germline assignment: CDR1 ENHRY and CDR2 SYGVKD. CDR3 length: 18 amino acids. CDR3 protein: CAISESGGRALYQETQYF. The CDR3, as DNA: TGTGCCATCAGTGAGTCGGGCGGGAGGGCCCTGTACCAAGAGACCCAGTACTTC.

The chain carries TRBV5-1 and TRBJ2-1, with TRBD2 identical over 14 bases. V shed 5 bases, J shed 9 bases, and the junction held 10 bases outside the gene matches. CDR1 and CDR2 from the germline V gene are SGHRS and YFSETQ. The CDR3 covers 16 residues. The CDR3 nucleotides read TGCGCCAGCAGGCTAGGACTAGCGGGAGGAGGTACTGAGCAGTTCTTC. Its translation is CASRLGLAGGGTEQFF.

The V and J genes are TRBV28 and TRBJ2-1; TRBD2 matches at 10 bases. V shed 2 bases, J shed 5 bases, and the junction held 3 bases outside the gene matches. This CDR3 is 15 amino acids long. Germline CDR1 and CDR2: MDHEN and SYDVKM. CDR3 sequence (DNA): TGTGCCAGCAGTTTAAAAGCGGGAGGGAACAATGAGCAGTTCTTC. Protein: CASSLKAGGNNEQFF.

The chain couples TRBV7-3 to TRBJ1-1; D is unclear. In germline, CDR1 is SGHTA, CDR2 FQGTGA. With 5 bases removed from V and 0 bases from J, the gap between germline ends came to 13 bases. The CDR3 has 15 amino acids. CDR3 bases: TGTGCCAGCAGCCCTGGACTCGGGATGAACACTGAAGCTTTCTTT. Amino acid sequence: CASSPGLGMNTEAFF.

The gene calls are TRBV10-3 and TRBJ1-1; 7 nucleotides agree with TRBD1. Trimming cost V 7 bases and J 1 base; bases outside gene matches: 6. The CDR3 totals 14 residues. Per the germline V gene, CDR1 is ENHRY and CDR2 is SYGVKD. CDR3 residues: CAINKGQQNTEAFF. In nucleotides, the CDR3 is TGTGCCATCAACAAGGGACAGCAGAACACTGAAGCTTTCTTT.

The rearrangement links TRBV19 to TRBJ1-2; TRBD1 agrees at 7 bases. The CDR3 contains 16 residues. Germline V lookup: CDR1 LNHDA, CDR2 SQIVND (reference sequence). The V segment lost 4 bases and the J segment 4 bases; nucleotides outside the gene matches: 12. In nucleotides, the CDR3 is TGTGCCAGTAGTACCGACTTTATCCGGGACAGCTATGGCTACACCTTC. Translation gives CASSTDFIRDSYGYTF. The entire variable domain, with the rest obtained from reference TRBV19 and TRBJ1-2, is as follows: DGGITQSPKYLFRKEGQNVTLSCEQNLNHDAMYWYRQDPGQGLRLIYYSQIVNDFQKGDIAEGYSVSREKKESFPLTVTSAQKNPTAFYLCASSTDFIRDSYGYTFGSGTRLTVV.

The chain employs TRBV28 and TRBJ2-7, with D possibly being TRBD1 (6 bases). V was cut by 5 bases and J by 3 bases, with 11 bases left in between. The V gene's germline CDR1 is MDHEN and CDR2 SYDVKM. The CDR3 extends over 13 amino acids. In DNA, the CDR3 is TGTGCCAGCAGTCCGCCGGGACACTACGAGCAGTACTTC. Encoded protein: CASSPPGHYEQYF.

The chain carries TRBV27 and TRBJ2-3, with D possibly TRBD2 on 6 matching bases. The V and J ends lost 5 bases and 4 bases respectively, with 13 bases between them. This CDR3 comprises 14 residues. The V gene's germline CDR1 is MNHEY and CDR2 SMNVEV (reference sequence). Written as DNA, the CDR3 is TGTGCCAGCAGTCCCTGGGGGGTGGCAGATACGCAGTATTTT. This gives the protein CASSPWGVADTQYF.

The chain uses TRBV5-8 and TRBJ2-7; TRBD2 matches 9 bases. CDR1 and CDR2 (germline): SGHTS, YDEGEE. The CDR3 sequence is 20 residues long. With 4 bases clipped from V and 6 bases from J, the junction kept 26 bases outside the gene matches. In DNA form, the CDR3 reads TGTGCCAGCAGCCGTCTACGAGAGTCGGGACAGCGGGAGGTTCGCGGCGAGCAGTACTTC. Translating it yields CASSRLRESGQREVRGEQYF. The full variable domain, completed using reference TRBV5-8 and TRBJ2-7, is EAGVTQSPTHLIKTRGQQATLRCSPISGHTSVYWYQQALGLGLQFLLWYDEGEERNRGNFPPRFSGRQFPNYSSELNVNALELEDSALYLCASSRLRESGQREVRGEQYFGPGTRLTVT.

This clone occurred once. This chain uses TRBV19 with TRBJ2-5, with D tentatively TRBD2 (6 bases). With 3 bases removed from V and 2 bases from J, the gap between germline ends came to 22 bases. CDR1 is LNHDA, CDR2 SQIVND, per germline (reference sequence). The CDR3 is 18 residues long. DNA of the CDR3: TGTGCCAGTAGTATCTGCGGGCAGCGACCCCGGGAGCAAGAGACCCAGTACTTC. It codes for CASSICGQRPREQETQYF.

The V and J genes are TRBV7-8 and TRBJ1-1; no clear D gene. The CDR3 covers 15 residues. CDR1 is SGHVS and CDR2 is FQNEAQ in the germline V gene. Trimming removed 1 base at V and 2 bases at J, with 11 bases between. CDR3 sequence: CASSLEFRLNTEAFF. DNA for the CDR3: TGTGCCAGCAGCTTAGAGTTCAGGCTTAACACTGAAGCTTTCTTT.

V gene TRBV4-2 combines with J gene TRBJ2-5; TRBD2 matches at 10 bases. V lost 0 bases, J lost 5 bases, and 6 bases stayed unmatched. This CDR3 has 16 residues. Germline V gene sequence: CDR1 LGHNA, CDR2 YNFKEQ. The DNA for the CDR3 is TGTGCCAGCAGCCAAGATCCCATGACTAGCGGGGAGACCCAGTACTTC. It specifies CASSQDPMTSGETQYF.